The next 8 T cell receptor beta chains were all read from a single sample in a study of neurological immune-mediated disorders. TCRdb analysed the 5' RACE reads with MiXCR anew, one entry per CDR3 protein. The sample shows under 80,000 distinct CDR3 sequences, less than 5.5% of them seen only once. The sample taken for sequencing was PBMCs. The receptors come from a woman between 25 and 40 years old with multiple sclerosis.

This clonotype occurred many times. The chain joins TRBV20-1 to TRBJ2-5; possibly TRBD1 for D (5 bases). The V gene lost 1 base and the J gene lost 4 bases, with 13 bases spanning the gap. From germline, CDR1 is DFQATT and CDR2 SNEGSKA (reference sequence). The CDR3 extends over 14 amino acids. The CDR3 here is CSARGLTGAETQYF. DNA for the CDR3: TGCAGTGCTAGAGGTCTAACAGGTGCAGAGACCCAGTACTTC.

This clonotype appeared many times. The DNA for the CDR3 is TGTGCCAGCAGCTTGGGGCGGGGACAGTTCTTC. Its protein product is CASSLGRGQFF. The genes are TRBV7-9 and TRBJ2-1; D is possibly TRBD2 (6 bases). The CDR3 has 11 residues. Germline V gene sequence: CDR1 SEHNR, CDR2 FQNEAQ (reference sequence). The V gene lost 3 bases and the J gene lost 13 bases, with 10 bases spanning the gap.

The sample holds many counts of this clonotype. The chain recombines TRBV5-1 with TRBJ2-3; 14 bases line up with TRBD2. Trimming took 7 bases from V and 7 from J; bases not matched to a gene: 8. This CDR3 has 15 amino acids. Germline values: CDR1 SGHRS, CDR2 YFSETQ. The CDR3: CASGTGTSGGNTQYF. The CDR3 coding sequence is TGCGCCAGCGGAACCGGGACTAGCGGGGGTAATACGCAGTATTTT.

The table lists this clonotype with many counts. The V gene is TRBV5-6, the J gene TRBJ2-1, with TRBD1 identical over 9 bases. Trimming took 4 bases from V and 14 from J; bases not matched to a gene: 16. Germline CDR1 is SGHDT and CDR2 is YYEEEE. The CDR3 length is 15 residues. The CDR3 DNA sequence: TGTGCCAGCAGCGCCCGGGACAGGGTGTCCCTCGGGGAGTTCTTC. This codes for CASSARDRVSLGEFF.

This clonotype was seen at least ten times. The chain is built from TRBV5-1 and TRBJ1-2, with D uncertain. Germline V gene lookup returns CDR1 SGHRS and CDR2 YFSETQ. Trimming cost V 4 bases and J 9 bases, with 16 bases left between them. This CDR3 region has 13 residues. The CDR3 DNA follows: TGCGCCAGCAGCAGCCGGGCGGAAAGGAGCTACACCTTC. Its translation: CASSSRAERSYTF.

This clonotype was counted at least ten times. The J gene is TRBJ2-7, the V gene TRBV18; D perhaps matches TRBD1 (6 bases). V dropped 4 bases and J dropped 0 bases, with 19 bases sitting between them. The length of the CDR3 is 17 residues. Looked up from germline, CDR1 is KGHSH and CDR2 is LQKENI. The CDR3 spells CASSRSLQGKSSYEQYF. The CDR3 bases are TGTGCCAGCTCACGTTCCTTACAGGGCAAGAGCTCCTACGAGCAGTACTTC.

The V gene is TRBV20-1, the J gene TRBJ1-6; D is unclear. Germline V gene sequence: CDR1 DFQATT, CDR2 SNEGSKA (reference sequence). V lost 1 base and J 10 bases, leaving 11 bases between the germline ends. The CDR3 runs to 13 residues. CDR3 sequence: CSARVAIRSPLHF. The CDR3 DNA reads as TGCAGTGCTAGAGTGGCTATCCGGTCACCCCTCCACTTT.

This clonotype showed up many times. This chain links TRBV7-9 with TRBJ2-1; D uncertain. The CDR3 covers 16 residues. V was trimmed by 5 bases and J by 3 bases, leaving 17 bases between them. Per germline, CDR1 SEHNR and CDR2 FQNEAQ (reference sequence). CDR3 DNA sequence: TGTGCCAGCAGCCCAGAGGTGGGCCCCAGCTACAATGAGCAGTTCTTC. It yields the protein CASSPEVGPSYNEQFF.